This TCR beta chain was captured in a study of molecular identifiers for immune sequencing clone quantification. Concerning this clonotype: This may be a read error: a much more frequent sequence differs by one nucleotide.

With 5 bases removed from V and 0 bases from J, the gap between germline ends came to 10 bases. Germline CDR1 is SQVTM and CDR2 is ANQGSEA. This CDR3 spans 13 amino acids. TCRdb reprocessed the PCR reads via MiXCR and lists one record per CDR3 protein. The sample consists of around 320,000 distinct CDR3 sequences, roughly a quarter of them appearing once. The chain couples TRBV29-1 to TRBJ2-5, with D unclear. Sequencing was done on a sample of naive CD8+ T cells from blood, with Jurkat cell RNA spiked in. Subset of the sample: FACS-sorted CD8+CD4-CCR7+CD45RA+ naive T cells. The receptor was derived from a human donor in good health. Some libraries in this study had Jurkat cell RNA spiked in. The CDR3 loop is CSVQLENQETQYF. CDR3 nucleotides: TGCAGCGTTCAGCTGGAGAACCAAGAGACCCAGTACTTC.